The 30 T cell receptor beta chains in this list originate from one sample, sequenced in a study of radiotherapy plus CTLA-4 blockade in lung cancer. The protocol was immunoSEQ multiplex PCR, while the TCRdb copy is restricted to in-frame clones and leaves out a portion. This sample has around 90,000 clones; about 80% occur once, and the top ten carry roughly 14%. Sequenced material: peripheral blood, taken from a patient treated with radiotherapy plus ipilimumab. Receptors were obtained from a human donor with non-small cell lung cancer that progressed on radiotherapy plus ipilimumab.

This rearrangement joins TRBV27 to TRBJ2-2; possibly TRBD2 for D (6 bases). Germline V gene data show CDR1 as MNHEY and CDR2 as SMNVEV (reference sequence). The CDR3 consists of 16 residues. Trimming removed 0 bases at V and 0 bases at J, with 8 bases between. The CDR3 loop is CASSLSWGANTGELFF. The CDR3 DNA sequence: TGTGCCAGCAGTTTATCATGGGGGGCGAACACCGGGGAGCTGTTTTTT.

The chain is built from TRBV2 and TRBJ2-2, with 11 bases fitting TRBD2. V dropped 6 bases and J dropped 3; count of bases not matched to a gene: 3. The CDR3 is 15 amino acids. CDR1 SNHLY and CDR2 FYNNEI come from the germline V gene. The CDR3 region is CASSGTSGYTGELFF. In DNA form, the CDR3 reads TGTGCCAGCAGCGGGACTAGCGGATACACCGGGGAGCTGTTTTTT.

The DNA for the CDR3 is TGTGCCAGCAGCTTAGGGGCAATAAGGCCCAATCAGCCCCAGCATTTT. Translation gives CASSLGAIRPNQPQHF. The V call is TRBV7-2, the J call TRBJ1-5; D is unclear. The CDR3 contains 16 residues. Trimming took 1 base from V and 3 from J, leaving 13 bases between them. Germline V gene data show CDR1 as SGHTA and CDR2 as FQGNSA.

The chain has TRBV7-6 and TRBJ2-3, with 8 bases that match TRBD2. Germline loops: CDR1 SGHVS, CDR2 FNYEAQ. This CDR3 is 16 amino acids long. Trimming at V came to 4 bases and at J to 5 bases, leaving 11 bases not matched to a gene. Written as DNA, the CDR3 is TGTGCCAGCAGCTCCGGAGGACTAGCCAGGGGAGATACGCAGTATTTT. Translation gives CASSSGGLARGDTQYF.

The chain employs TRBV30 and TRBJ1-3, with D unresolved. V was cut by 4 bases and J by 0 bases, with 10 bases left in between. The CDR3 has 14 residues. Germline V lookup: CDR1 GTSNPN, CDR2 SVGIG (reference sequence). The CDR3 is CAWTRGGSGNTIYF. In nucleotides, the CDR3 is TGTGCCTGGACGCGGGGAGGCTCTGGAAACACCATATATTTT.

The chain couples TRBV15 to TRBJ2-7, with TRBD2 identical over 12 bases. The CDR3 loop spans 16 amino acids. Per the germline V gene, CDR1 is LNHNV and CDR2 is YYDKDF (reference sequence). The V segment lost 3 bases and the J segment 0 bases; nucleotides outside the gene matches: 3. CDR3 residues: CATSRKGLAGSYEQYF. Written as DNA, the CDR3 is TGTGCCACCAGCAGGAAGGGACTAGCGGGCTCCTACGAGCAGTACTTC.

This chain joins TRBV29-1 and TRBJ2-7, with D perhaps assigned TRBD1 or TRBD2 (5 bases each). The germline gives CDR1 SQVTM, CDR2 ANQGSEA. V lost 6 bases and J lost 2, with 11 bases in between. CDR3 length: 12 residues. CDR3 coding DNA: TGCAGCGTGGGGGACGGTCCCTACGAGCAGTACTTC. As protein: CSVGDGPYEQYF.

The V and J genes are TRBV6-5 and TRBJ1-2, with 12 bases matching TRBD1. The CDR3 contains 15 residues. The trim removed 6 bases at V and 3 bases at J, leaving 5 bases unmatched. Per germline, CDR1 MNHEY and CDR2 SVGAGI. The CDR3 spells CASRGQGAGDYGYTF. The DNA for the CDR3 is TGTGCCAGCAGGGGACAGGGGGCGGGAGACTATGGCTACACCTTC.

V gene TRBV19 combines with J gene TRBJ2-5; 9 bases align to TRBD2. With V trimmed by 5 bases and J by 1 base, 2 bases remained unmatched. This CDR3 has 14 amino acids. Germline-derived CDR1 and CDR2 are LNHDA and SQIVND (reference sequence). The DNA for the CDR3 is TGTGCCAGTAGTGATAGCGGGGGCCAAGAGACCCAGTACTTC. This encodes CASSDSGGQETQYF.

This chain links TRBV6-1 with TRBJ2-7, with D unclear. Germline CDR1 reads MNHNS; CDR2 reads SASEGT. V was clipped by 6 bases and J by 3 bases, with 12 bases between them. This CDR3 region has 13 residues. CDR3: CASSRTQYYEQYF. CDR3 coding DNA: TGTGCCAGCAGCAGGACCCAGTACTACGAGCAGTACTTC.

This clone was seen only once. The chain has TRBV9 and TRBJ2-1, with TRBD1 matching over 9 bases. Germline values: CDR1 SGDLS, CDR2 YYNGEE. Trimming cost V 0 bases and J 7 bases; bases outside gene matches: 11. CDR3 length equals 17 residues. CDR3 sequence (DNA): TGTGCCAGCAGCGTAGGTTTCCGGGACAGGGCAGTGAATGAGCAGTTCTTC. This translates into CASSVGFRDRAVNEQFF.

This chain links TRBV7-9 with TRBJ2-7; possibly TRBD2 for D (6 bases). Trimming removed 1 base from V and 0 bases from J, with 10 bases in between. This CDR3 region has 15 residues. Germline V lookup: CDR1 SEHNR, CDR2 FQNEAQ (reference sequence). As DNA, the CDR3 is TGTGCCAGCAGCTTAGGCTTGGGGGGCTCCTACGAGCAGTACTTC. Translation gives CASSLGLGGSYEQYF.

V gene TRBV12-5 combines with J gene TRBJ2-6, with TRBD1 matching 7 bases. This CDR3 has 18 amino acids. The junction had 11 bases not matched to a gene; V was cut back by 6 bases and J by 0 bases. Germline V gene sequence: CDR1 LGHNT, CDR2 FRNRAP. CDR3 amino acids: CASGITGQYLSGANVLTF. CDR3 nucleotides: TGTGCTAGTGGGATAACGGGACAGTACCTCTCTGGGGCCAACGTCCTGACTTTC.

The chain has TRBV7-2 and TRBJ2-4, with no clear D. Germline-derived CDR1 and CDR2 are SGHTA and FQGNSA. V lost 6 bases to trimming and J lost 8 bases, with 17 bases between them. CDR3 length: 14 residues. The CDR3 loop reads CASSAGSELDIQYF. As DNA, the CDR3 is TGTGCCAGCAGTGCCGGGTCAGAATTGGACATTCAGTACTTC.

The V call is TRBV2, the J call TRBJ2-4, with 9 bases that match TRBD1. Germline CDR1 SNHLY, CDR2 FYNNEI. CDR3 length: 13 amino acids. The V and J ends lost 6 bases and 15 bases, in that order; junction bases with no gene match: 12. The CDR3 is CASRPGQGLPGYF. The CDR3 region has the DNA TGTGCCAGCAGGCCGGGACAGGGCTTACCGGGGTACTTC.

This clone has just a few counts. The V and J genes are TRBV7-9 and TRBJ1-4; D gene ambiguous. Between the trimmed V and J ends, which lost 6 bases and 10 bases, there was a span of 12 bases. Germline V gene lookup returns CDR1 SEHNR and CDR2 FQNEAQ (reference sequence). CDR3 length equals 12 residues. CDR3 sequence reads: CASSMNEGKLFF. In nucleotides, the CDR3 is TGTGCCAGCAGTATGAACGAGGGAAAACTGTTTTTT.

The CDR3 loop is CAWDPGQRYLSYGYTF. As DNA, the CDR3 is TGTGCCTGGGACCCGGGACAGCGTTACCTTAGCTATGGCTACACCTTC. The chain has TRBV30 and TRBJ1-2; TRBD1 matches 7 bases. Unmatched junction bases numbered 16, after V lost 5 bases and J lost 4 bases. The CDR3 runs to 16 residues. The V gene's germline CDR1 is GTSNPN and CDR2 SVGIG (reference sequence).

This chain links TRBV20-1 with TRBJ2-5; D unresolved. The CDR3 is 11 residues long. V lost 2 bases, J lost 11 bases, and 12 bases lay in between. The germline V gene encodes CDR1 DFQATT and CDR2 SNEGSKA (reference sequence). CDR3 coding DNA: TGCAGTGCTAGATCCCAGGAACTGCAGTACTTC. The encoded protein is CSARSQELQYF.

This chain joins TRBV6-4 and TRBJ1-2, with D perhaps TRBD1 (6 bases). The CDR3 spans 10 residues. Looked up from germline, CDR1 is MRHNA and CDR2 is SNTAGT. CDR3 loop: CNRDFYGYTF. CDR3 coding DNA: TGTAACAGGGATTTCTATGGCTACACCTTC.

The CDR3 here is CASSLTGASSYEQYF. The DNA of the CDR3 is TGTGCCAGCAGCTTGACAGGGGCGAGCTCCTACGAGCAGTACTTC. The chain recombines TRBV27 with TRBJ2-7, with 8 bases matching TRBD1. V was pared by 6 bases and J by 0 bases, with 7 bases of the junction left unmatched. CDR1 and CDR2 (germline): MNHEY, SMNVEV (reference sequence). The CDR3 runs to 15 residues.

This chain connects TRBV6-6 to TRBJ1-2; D may be TRBD1 (6 bases). Germline V gives CDR1 MNHNY, CDR2 SVGAGI (reference sequence). The V and J ends lost 4 bases and 5 bases respectively, with 14 bases between them. This CDR3 has 14 amino acids. The DNA for the CDR3 is TGTGCCAGCAGTTCGAAGGGGGGCCGTTATGGCTACACCTTC. Encoded protein: CASSSKGGRYGYTF.

V is TRBV6-5 and J is TRBJ2-2; tentative D call: TRBD1 (6 bases). This CDR3 is built from 14 residues. Trimming removed 4 bases from V and 4 bases from J, with 10 bases in between. In germline, CDR1 is MNHEY, CDR2 SVGAGI. CDR3 DNA sequence: TGTGCCAGCAGTTTCCTACAGGGCACCGGGGAGCTGTTTTTT. Translation: CASSFLQGTGELFF.

Comment on this clone: The same CDR3 also results from other DNA sequences found in this sample. The chain links TRBV7-9 to TRBJ2-7; a possible D gene is TRBD2 (6 bases). The ends were cut back, 2 bases at V and 1 base at J, with 6 bases in the middle. CDR1 is SEHNR and CDR2 is FQNEAQ in the germline V gene (reference sequence). The CDR3 runs 13 residues. CDR3 residues: CASSLRGSYEQYF. The CDR3 nucleotides read TGTGCCAGCAGCTTACGGGGGTCCTACGAGCAGTACTTC.

The V call is TRBV5-1, the J call TRBJ2-7; 7 nucleotides match TRBD2. J gave up 4 bases and V 3 bases, and 7 bases lay outside the gene matches. This CDR3 has 14 residues. Germline values: CDR1 SGHRS, CDR2 YFSETQ. This chain's CDR3 is CASSSRGEGYEQYF. The CDR3 nucleotides read TGCGCCAGCAGCTCCCGAGGGGAGGGATACGAGCAGTACTTC.

The chain combines TRBV18 with TRBJ1-2, with D unclear. CDR1 KGHSH and CDR2 LQKENI come from the germline V gene. This CDR3 is 14 amino acids long. Between the trimmed V and J ends, which lost 3 bases and 1 base, there was a span of 9 bases. DNA of the CDR3: TGTGCCAGCTCACCGAAGTCAGATAACTATGGCTACACCTTC. Amino acids: CASSPKSDNYGYTF.

V is TRBV5-4 and J is TRBJ2-1; TRBD2 agrees at 11 bases. CDR1 is SGHNT and CDR2 is YYREEE in the germline V gene (reference sequence). The junction had 7 bases not matched to a gene; V was cut back by 5 bases and J by 6 bases. CDR3 size: 15 residues. The CDR3: CASSPLAGGANEQFF. CDR3 DNA: TGTGCCAGCAGTCCCCTAGCGGGAGGAGCCAATGAGCAGTTCTTC.

The chain uses TRBV25-1 and TRBJ1-4; 7 bases match TRBD1. The CDR3 is 14 residues long. Germline CDR1 MGHDK, CDR2 SYGVNS. The V and J ends lost 7 bases and 2 bases, in that order; junction bases with no gene match: 4. As DNA, the CDR3 is TGTGCCAGCACGGGACAGTGGACTAATGAAAAACTGTTTTTT. Translated, it gives CASTGQWTNEKLFF.

V and J are TRBV7-6 and TRBJ1-6, with D tentatively TRBD1 (5 bases). This CDR3 is built from 15 residues. Germline-derived CDR1 and CDR2 are SGHVS and FNYEAQ. V was cut by 3 bases and J by 8 bases, with 14 bases left in between. Here the CDR3 DNA reads TGTGCCAGCAGCTTGGGGACGGCATATGATTCACCCCTCCACTTT. Its protein is CASSLGTAYDSPLHF.

The CDR3 here is CASSVEERGFQYF. The CDR3 region has the DNA TGTGCCAGCAGCGTAGAAGAGCGGGGGTTCCAGTATTTT. The chain has TRBV9 and TRBJ2-3; 8 bases match TRBD2. There are 13 residues in the CDR3. Germline V gene sequence: CDR1 SGDLS, CDR2 YYNGEE. Trimming took 0 bases from V and 12 from J; bases not matched to a gene: 6.

This sequence joins TRBV7-9 and TRBJ2-5; no definite D call. Germline loops: CDR1 SEHNR, CDR2 FQNEAQ (reference sequence). This CDR3 is built from 13 residues. V lost 5 bases to trimming and J lost 2 bases, with 9 bases between them. The CDR3 sequence is CASSRTQQETQYF. The DNA for the CDR3 is TGTGCCAGCAGCCGCACACAGCAAGAGACCCAGTACTTC. Complete variable domain (other parts from reference TRBV7-9 and TRBJ2-5): DTGVSQNPRHKITKRGQNVTFRCDPISEHNRLYWYRQTLGQGPEFLTYFQNEAQLEKSRLLSDRFSAERPKGSFSTLEIQRTEQGDSAMYLCASSRTQQETQYFGPGTRLLVL.